The clone carrying this T cell receptor beta chain has at least ten counts. The antigen is not known. The CDR3 extends over 13 amino acids. CDR1 is MDHEN, CDR2 SYDVKM, per germline. Trimming took 6 bases from V and 4 from J, leaving 13 bases between them. TCRdb re-called the reads with MiXCR, one entry per CDR3 protein. The data hold about 220,000 distinct CDR3 sequences, with approximately 38% observed a single time. This record comes from a study of T cell repertoires in cytomegalovirus infection. For the study at large: Epitope selection comprised recently identified HLA-C-restricted CMV epitopes and well-studied HLA-B-restricted CMV epitopes. Public TCR beta signatures were indicative of both CMV infection and a matching HLA type. Study-level points and caveats: People with CMV and the relevant HLA were identified by cumulative public TCR beta family frequency. CMV-specific TCR beta clonotypes restricted by HLA-C were the ones dominating the ex vivo response.

This chain connects TRBV28 to TRBJ2-7; D ambiguous. The TCR sequence derives from a human donor in good health (CMV status not recorded). Some clones in this sample may be carry-over from other donors' samples. The sequencing here drew on CD8+ T cells from cultured PBMCs, taken from culture after CMV antigen stimulation. The CDR3 protein is CASSYAMEYEQYF. DNA of the CDR3: TGTGCCAGCAGCTACGCCATGGAATACGAGCAGTACTTC.